This T cell receptor (beta chain) was recovered during a study of T cell responses to AZD1222 COVID-19 vaccine. Germline loops: CDR1 SEHNR, CDR2 FQNEAQ (reference sequence). This CDR3 has 17 residues. V lost 2 bases, J lost 2 bases, and 15 bases lay in between. To note about this clone: Its antigen remains unidentified.

Study-wide results and limits: Within unmutated variant regions lay the reported targets of nearly half of spike-specific TCRs. Spike-wide coverage was observed for vaccine-associated CD4 TCRs, with dominant responses at 160-218 and 743-854. The study found Spike-specific TCR breadth and depth rose after two AZD1222 doses.

Sequencing was performed with immunoSEQ multiplex PCR; in TCRdb, only in-frame clones are kept and a portion is missing. The sample has approximately 180,000 clones, about 93% seen once. The TCR sequence derives from an adult who received the MenACWY meningococcal vaccine as a control. The chain employs TRBV7-9 and TRBJ2-2; D ambiguous. The sequencing used peripheral blood, collected 28 days after the second dose of the MenACWY control vaccine. As DNA, the CDR3 is TGTGCCAGCAGCTTATTTCATGGGGATCGCAACACCGGGGAGCTGTTTTTT. It is translated as CASSLFHGDRNTGELFF.